This T cell receptor beta chain was profiled in a study of shared clonotypes between healthy human individuals. About the research overall: Each donor's CD8 memory used one plate, CD8 naive two, each CD4 subset three. Study-level results: Incompleteness in sorted-subset sequencing, despite large depth, was shown by rarefaction.

Of note for this clone: The target antigen is unknown.

Naive CD8 isolation took CD45RO-negative cells positively selected for CCR7 and excluded terminally differentiated effector memory CD45RA+ cells. Each cell subset's genomic DNA was divided evenly among several immunoSEQ plates. Approximately 210 ng DNA, about 28,000 T cell genomes, went into each sorted-subset replicate PCR. Method: immunoSEQ multiplex PCR; TCRdb's copy keeps in-frame clones and lacks some. The sample includes around 2,000,000 clones, about 95% of them seen just once. Germline CDR1 reads SGHAT; CDR2 reads FQNNGV. Deletions cut 1 base from V and 9 bases from J, with 13 bases between. The CDR3 loop spans 14 amino acids.

The chain employs TRBV11-2 and TRBJ2-1; tentatively, D is TRBD2 (6 bases). This receptor was taken from a man in his late teens or twenties in good health. The sample was naive CD8+ T cells sorted from blood. As DNA, the CDR3 is TGTGCCAGCAGCTTAGCGGGAGAAGTGAGTGAGCAGTTCTTC. Translation gives CASSLAGEVSEQFF.